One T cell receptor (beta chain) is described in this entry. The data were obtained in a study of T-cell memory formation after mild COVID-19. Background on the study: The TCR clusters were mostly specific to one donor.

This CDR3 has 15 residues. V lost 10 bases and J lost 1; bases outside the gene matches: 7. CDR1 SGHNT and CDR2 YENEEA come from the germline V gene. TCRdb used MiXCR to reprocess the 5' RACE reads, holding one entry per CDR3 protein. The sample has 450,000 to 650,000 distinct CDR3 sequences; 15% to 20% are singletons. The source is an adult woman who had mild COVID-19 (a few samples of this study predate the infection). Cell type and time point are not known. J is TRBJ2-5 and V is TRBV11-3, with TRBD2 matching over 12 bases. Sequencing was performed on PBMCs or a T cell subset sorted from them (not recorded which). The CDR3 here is CAIWGTSGLQETQYF. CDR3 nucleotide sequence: TGTGCCATCTGGGGGACTAGCGGGCTCCAAGAGACCCAGTACTTC.